One and the same sample provided the 2 T cell receptor beta chains below, sequenced in a study of CD8+ T cells in alopecia areata (dated by TCRdb to the late 2010s). The library was generated by the immunoSEQ multiplex PCR assay. For TCR sequencing, RNA was extracted from every sample and reverse transcribed into cDNA to serve as template. TCRdb's version of the immuneACCESS table is confined to in-frame rearrangements and falls short of the full clone set. An unresolved V gene accounts for under half of the shortfall where checked; the remainder is of unknown origin. This sample gives more than 90,000 clones in total; roughly 50% of them show up just once. Of the sample, 9% to 15% is held by the ten largest clones. In the paper's terms, the time point label means: 24 weeks on oral tofacitinib. The meaning of the sample's treatment or condition label: oral pan-JAK inhibitor, 5-10 mg twice daily.

The sequenced sample was CD8+ T cells sorted from blood, obtained at week 24, from a patient treated with tofacitinib. Receptors were obtained from a human donor with alopecia areata.

In DNA form, the CDR3 reads TGTGCCAGCTCACCACATCCAGTCACCTACGAGCAGTACTTC. Translated, it gives CASSPHPVTYEQYF. The chain employs TRBV18 and TRBJ2-7; D unresolved. Germline lookup yields CDR1 KGHSH and CDR2 LQKENI. The CDR3 has 14 residues. Trimming took 1 base from V and 2 from J, leaving 9 bases between them.

The gene calls are TRBV15 and TRBJ2-1, with 7 nucleotides matching TRBD1. V was pared by 5 bases and J by 8 bases, with 12 bases of the junction left unmatched. CDR1 and CDR2 (germline): LNHNV, YYDKDF (reference sequence). The CDR3 length is 15 residues. The CDR3 here is CATSSLGIGGHEQFF. The CDR3 DNA sequence: TGTGCCACCAGCTCGTTGGGTATAGGGGGCCATGAGCAGTTCTTC.